This T cell receptor (beta chain) was recorded in a study of a mutant IDH1 vaccine in newly diagnosed glioma. The CDR3 is made up of 17 amino acids. V shed 6 bases and J shed 1 base, with 24 bases lying between them. Germline CDR1 and CDR2: SQVTM and ANQGSEA. Only in-frame clones appear in the TCRdb table, and some are missing; sequencing was by immunoSEQ multiplex PCR. The profile shows 25,000 to 35,000 clones, 65% to 85% of them singletons. Time point noted: week 47, end of study. The vaccine gave 300 ug of a 20-mer mutant IDH1 peptide subcutaneously per dose. Study outcomes and limitations: Vaccine-induced immune responses occurred in roughly 94% of patients.

With regard to this clone: No antigen is known for it.

This TCR came from a man in his thirties or forties with glioma. The specimen was PBMCs, collected from a glioma patient whose treatment included an IDH1 peptide vaccine. The rearrangement uses TRBV29-1 and TRBJ2-5, with D possibly matching TRBD2 (7 bases). CDR3 region: CSVGRGHKGGVQETQYF. In DNA, the CDR3 is TGCAGCGTGGGGAGGGGACACAAAGGCGGCGTCCAAGAGACCCAGTACTTC.